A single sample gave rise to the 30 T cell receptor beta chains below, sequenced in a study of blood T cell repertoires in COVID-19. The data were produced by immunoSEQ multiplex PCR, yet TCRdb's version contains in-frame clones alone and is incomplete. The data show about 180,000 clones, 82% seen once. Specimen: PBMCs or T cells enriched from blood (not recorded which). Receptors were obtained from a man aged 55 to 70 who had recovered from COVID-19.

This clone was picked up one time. The CDR3 loop is CASNSLAGYNEQFF. The CDR3 coding sequence is TGTGCCAGCAATTCACTAGCGGGATACAATGAGCAGTTCTTC. This sequence joins TRBV28 and TRBJ2-1; 10 bases align to TRBD2. The junction had 4 bases not matched to a gene; V was cut back by 7 bases and J by 4 bases. The CDR3 length is 14 residues. Germline V lookup: CDR1 MDHEN, CDR2 SYDVKM.

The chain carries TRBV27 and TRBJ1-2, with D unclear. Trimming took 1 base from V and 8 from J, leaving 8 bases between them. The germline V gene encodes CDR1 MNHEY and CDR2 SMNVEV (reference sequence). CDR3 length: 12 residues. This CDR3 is CASSLLGGGYTF. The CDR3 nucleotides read TGTGCCAGCAGTTTATTAGGAGGCGGCTACACCTTC.

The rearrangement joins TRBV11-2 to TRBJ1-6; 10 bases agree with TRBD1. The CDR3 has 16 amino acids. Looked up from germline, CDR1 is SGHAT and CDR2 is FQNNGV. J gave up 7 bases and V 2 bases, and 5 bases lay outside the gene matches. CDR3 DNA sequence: TGTGCCAGCAGCTTAAAACGGACAGGGGGAAATTCACCCCTCCACTTT. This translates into CASSLKRTGGNSPLHF.

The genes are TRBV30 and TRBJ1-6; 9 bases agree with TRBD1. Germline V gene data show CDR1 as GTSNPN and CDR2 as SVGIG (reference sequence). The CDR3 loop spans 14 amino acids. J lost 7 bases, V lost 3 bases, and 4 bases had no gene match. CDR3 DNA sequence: TGTGCCTGGAGCGGGACAGGGCCGAATTCACCCCTCCACTTT. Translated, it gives CAWSGTGPNSPLHF. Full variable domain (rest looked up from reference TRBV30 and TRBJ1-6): SQTIHQWPATLVQPVGSPLSLECTVEGTSNPNLYWYRQAAGRGLQLLFYSVGIGQISSEVPQNLSASRPQDRQFILSSKKLLLSDSGFYLCAWSGTGPNSPLHFGNGTRLTVT.

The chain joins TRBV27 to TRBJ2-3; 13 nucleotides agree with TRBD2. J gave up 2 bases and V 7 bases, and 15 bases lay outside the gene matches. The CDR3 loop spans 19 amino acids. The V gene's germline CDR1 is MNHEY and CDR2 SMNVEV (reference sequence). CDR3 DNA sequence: TGTGCCAGCAATCCTCTGGGGACTAGCGGGATAGGGTACACAGATACGCAGTATTTT. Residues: CASNPLGTSGIGYTDTQYF.

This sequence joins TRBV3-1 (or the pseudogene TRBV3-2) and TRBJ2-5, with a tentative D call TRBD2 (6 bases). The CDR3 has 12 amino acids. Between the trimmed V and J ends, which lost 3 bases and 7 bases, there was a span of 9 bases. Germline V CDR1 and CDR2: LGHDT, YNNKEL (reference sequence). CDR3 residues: CASSQMGGTQYF. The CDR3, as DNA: TGTGCCAGCAGCCAGATGGGGGGGACCCAGTACTTC.

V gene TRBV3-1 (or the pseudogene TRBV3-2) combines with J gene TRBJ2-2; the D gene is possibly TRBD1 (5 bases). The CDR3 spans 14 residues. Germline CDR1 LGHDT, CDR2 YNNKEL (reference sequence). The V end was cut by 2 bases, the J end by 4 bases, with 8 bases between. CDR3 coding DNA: TGTGCCAGCAGCCAACTGACAGTCACCGGGGAGCTGTTTTTT. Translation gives CASSQLTVTGELFF.

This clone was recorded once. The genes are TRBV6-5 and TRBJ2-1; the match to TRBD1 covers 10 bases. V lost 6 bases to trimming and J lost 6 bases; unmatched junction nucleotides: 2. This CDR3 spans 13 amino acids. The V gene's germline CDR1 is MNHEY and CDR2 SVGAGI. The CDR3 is CASRRTGGNEQFF. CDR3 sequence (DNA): TGTGCCAGCAGACGGACAGGGGGCAATGAGCAGTTCTTC.

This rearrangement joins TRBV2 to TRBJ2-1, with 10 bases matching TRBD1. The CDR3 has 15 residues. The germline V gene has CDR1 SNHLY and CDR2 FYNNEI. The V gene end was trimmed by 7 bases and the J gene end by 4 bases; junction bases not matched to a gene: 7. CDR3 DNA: TGTGCCAGCACCCTCCGGGACAGGGGATACAATGAGCAGTTCTTC. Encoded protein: CASTLRDRGYNEQFF. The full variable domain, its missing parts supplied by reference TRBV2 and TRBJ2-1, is EPEVTQTPSHQVTQMGQEVILRCVPISNHLYFYWYRQILGQKVEFLVSFYNNEISEKSEIFDDQFSVERPDGSNFTLKIRSTKLEDSAMYFCASTLRDRGYNEQFFGPGTRLTVL.

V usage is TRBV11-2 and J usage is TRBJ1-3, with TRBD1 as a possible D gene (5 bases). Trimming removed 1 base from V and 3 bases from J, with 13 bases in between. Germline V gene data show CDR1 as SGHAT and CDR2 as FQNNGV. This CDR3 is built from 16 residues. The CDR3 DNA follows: TGTGCCAGCAGCTTAGGGGGCAGGGTCGGTGGAAACACCATATATTTT. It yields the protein CASSLGGRVGGNTIYF.

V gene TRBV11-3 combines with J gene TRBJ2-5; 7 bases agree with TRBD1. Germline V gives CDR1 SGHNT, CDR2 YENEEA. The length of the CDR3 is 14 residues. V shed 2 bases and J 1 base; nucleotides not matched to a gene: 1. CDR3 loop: CASSLNRGQETQYF. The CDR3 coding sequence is TGTGCCAGCAGCTTAAACAGGGGCCAAGAGACCCAGTACTTC.

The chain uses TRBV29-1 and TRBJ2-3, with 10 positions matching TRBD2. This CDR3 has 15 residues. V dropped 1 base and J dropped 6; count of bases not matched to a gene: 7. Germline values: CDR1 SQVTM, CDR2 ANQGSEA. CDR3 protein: CSVEGSSGGSDTQYF. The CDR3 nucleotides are TGCAGCGTTGAAGGATCTAGCGGGGGCTCGGATACGCAGTATTTT.

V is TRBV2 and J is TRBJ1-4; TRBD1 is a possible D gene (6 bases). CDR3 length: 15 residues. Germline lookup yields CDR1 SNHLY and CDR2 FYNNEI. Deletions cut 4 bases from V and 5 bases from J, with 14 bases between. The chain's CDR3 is CASSGPAGANEKLFF. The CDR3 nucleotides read TGTGCCAGCAGTGGACCAGCAGGGGCGAATGAAAAACTGTTTTTT.

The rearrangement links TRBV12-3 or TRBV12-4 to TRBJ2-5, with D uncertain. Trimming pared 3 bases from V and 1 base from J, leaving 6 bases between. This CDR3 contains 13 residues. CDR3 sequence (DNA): TGTGCCAGCAGTTTGGCCTTCCAAGAGACCCAGTACTTC. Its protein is CASSLAFQETQYF.

The CDR3 DNA reads as TGTGCCAGCAGCCAAGTACGAGAATTCTATAATTCACCCCTCCACTTT. It translates to CASSQVREFYNSPLHF. The rearrangement uses TRBV4-2 and TRBJ1-6; no definite D call. V gave up 1 base and J gave up 3 bases, with 10 bases separating them. The CDR3 has 16 amino acids. Germline values: CDR1 LGHNA, CDR2 YNFKEQ.

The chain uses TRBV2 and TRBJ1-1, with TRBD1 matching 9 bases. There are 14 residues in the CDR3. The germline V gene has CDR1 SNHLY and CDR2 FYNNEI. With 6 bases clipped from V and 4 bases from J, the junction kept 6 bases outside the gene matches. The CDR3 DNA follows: TGTGCCAGCAGCAAGGGACAGGGAAGCACTGAAGCTTTCTTT. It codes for CASSKGQGSTEAFF.

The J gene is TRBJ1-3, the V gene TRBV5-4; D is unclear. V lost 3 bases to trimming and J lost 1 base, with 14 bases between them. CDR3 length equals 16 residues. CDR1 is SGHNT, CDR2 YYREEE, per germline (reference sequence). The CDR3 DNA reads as TGTGCCAGCAGCTCCAGGTACGGAAGATCTGGAAACACCATATATTTT. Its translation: CASSSRYGRSGNTIYF.

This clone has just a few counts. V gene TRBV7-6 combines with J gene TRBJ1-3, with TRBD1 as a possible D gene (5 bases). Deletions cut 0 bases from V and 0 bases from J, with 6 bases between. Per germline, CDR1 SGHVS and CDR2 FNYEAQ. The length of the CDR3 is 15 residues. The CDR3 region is CASSLAGGSGNTIYF. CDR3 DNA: TGTGCCAGCAGCTTAGCGGGGGGCTCTGGAAACACCATATATTTT. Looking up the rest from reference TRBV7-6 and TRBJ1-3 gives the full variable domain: GAGVSQSPRYKVTKRGQDVALRCDPISGHVSLYWYRQALGQGPEFLTYFNYEAQQDKSGLPNDRFSAERPEGSISTLTIQRTEQRDSAMYRCASSLAGGSGNTIYFGEGSWLTVV.

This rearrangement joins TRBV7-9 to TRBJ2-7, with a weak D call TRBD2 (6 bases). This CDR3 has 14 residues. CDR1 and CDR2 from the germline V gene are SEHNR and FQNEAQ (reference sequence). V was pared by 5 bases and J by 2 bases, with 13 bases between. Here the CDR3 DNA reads TGTGCCAGCAGCCGGGGGACCGGTACCTACGAGCAGTACTTC. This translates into CASSRGTGTYEQYF.

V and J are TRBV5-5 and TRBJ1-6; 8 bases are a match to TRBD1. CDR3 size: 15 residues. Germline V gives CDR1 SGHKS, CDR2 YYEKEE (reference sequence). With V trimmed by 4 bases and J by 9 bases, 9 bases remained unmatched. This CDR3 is CASSRSDREGSPLHF. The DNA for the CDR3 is TGTGCCAGCAGCCGTTCGGACAGGGAAGGTTCACCCCTCCACTTT.

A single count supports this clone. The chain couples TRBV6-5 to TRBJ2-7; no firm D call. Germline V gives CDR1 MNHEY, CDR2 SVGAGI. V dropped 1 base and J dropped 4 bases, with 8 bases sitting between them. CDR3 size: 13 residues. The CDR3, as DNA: TGTGCCAGCAGTTACTACCCAGGTTACGAGCAGTACTTC. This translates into CASSYYPGYEQYF.

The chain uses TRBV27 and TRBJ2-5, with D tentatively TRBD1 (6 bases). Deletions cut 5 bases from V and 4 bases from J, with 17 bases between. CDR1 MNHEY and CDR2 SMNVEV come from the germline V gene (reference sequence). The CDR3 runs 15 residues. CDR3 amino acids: CASSPWSRGGETQYF. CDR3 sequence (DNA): TGTGCCAGCAGTCCCTGGTCCAGGGGCGGAGAGACCCAGTACTTC.

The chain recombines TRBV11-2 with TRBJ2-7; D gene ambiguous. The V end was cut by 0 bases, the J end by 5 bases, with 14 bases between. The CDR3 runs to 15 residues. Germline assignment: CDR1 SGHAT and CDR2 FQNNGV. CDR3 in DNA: TGTGCCAGCAGCTTAGAGCGCCCGCTTCGCAACGAGCAGTACTTC. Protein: CASSLERPLRNEQYF.

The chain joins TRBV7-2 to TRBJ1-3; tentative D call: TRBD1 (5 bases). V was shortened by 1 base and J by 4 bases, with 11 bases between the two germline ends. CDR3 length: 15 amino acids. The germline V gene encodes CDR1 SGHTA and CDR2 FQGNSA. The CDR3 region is CASSLVGGSGNTIYF. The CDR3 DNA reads TGTGCCAGCAGCTTAGTTGGGGGGTCGGGAAACACCATATATTTT.

Here the CDR3 reads CSASAGGGYTGELFF. In nucleotides, the CDR3 is TGCAGTGCTAGTGCGGGCGGGGGGTACACCGGGGAGCTGTTTTTT. The rearrangement uses TRBV20-1 and TRBJ2-2, with 8 positions matching TRBD2. J was trimmed by 3 bases and V by 3 bases; bases with no gene match: 6. The CDR3 covers 15 residues. In germline, CDR1 is DFQATT, CDR2 SNEGSKA (reference sequence).

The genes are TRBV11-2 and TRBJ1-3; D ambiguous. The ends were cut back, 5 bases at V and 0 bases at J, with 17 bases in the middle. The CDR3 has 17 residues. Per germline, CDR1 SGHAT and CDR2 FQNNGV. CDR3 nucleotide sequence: TGTGCCAGCAGCCACATGTTGTCACGATCCTCTGGAAACACCATATATTTT. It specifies CASSHMLSRSSGNTIYF.

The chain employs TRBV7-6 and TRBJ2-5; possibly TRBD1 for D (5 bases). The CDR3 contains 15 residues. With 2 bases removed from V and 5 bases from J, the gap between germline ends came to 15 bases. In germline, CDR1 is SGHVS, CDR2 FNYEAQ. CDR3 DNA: TGTGCCAGCAGCTTACCCCAGGGTCACGGGGAGACCCAGTACTTC. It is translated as CASSLPQGHGETQYF. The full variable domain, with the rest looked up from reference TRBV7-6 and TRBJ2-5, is GAGVSQSPRYKVTKRGQDVALRCDPISGHVSLYWYRQALGQGPEFLTYFNYEAQQDKSGLPNDRFSAERPEGSISTLTIQRTEQRDSAMYRCASSLPQGHGETQYFGPGTRLLVL.

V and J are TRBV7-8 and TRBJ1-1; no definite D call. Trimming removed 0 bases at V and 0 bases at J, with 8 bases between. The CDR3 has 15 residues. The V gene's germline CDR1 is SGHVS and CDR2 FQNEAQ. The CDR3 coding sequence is TGTGCCAGCAGCTTAGCGCGCGGGGTGAACACTGAAGCTTTCTTT. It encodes CASSLARGVNTEAFF.

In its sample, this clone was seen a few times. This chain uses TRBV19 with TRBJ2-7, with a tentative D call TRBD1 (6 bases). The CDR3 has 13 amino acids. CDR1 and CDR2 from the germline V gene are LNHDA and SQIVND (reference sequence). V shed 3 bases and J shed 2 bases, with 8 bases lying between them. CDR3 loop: CASSITGPYEQYF. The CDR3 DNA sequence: TGTGCCAGTAGTATTACAGGGCCCTACGAGCAGTACTTC.

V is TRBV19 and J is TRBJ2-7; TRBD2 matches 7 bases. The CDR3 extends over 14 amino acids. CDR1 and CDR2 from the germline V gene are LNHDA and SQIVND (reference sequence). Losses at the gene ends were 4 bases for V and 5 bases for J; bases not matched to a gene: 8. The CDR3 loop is CASSNAGERNEQYF. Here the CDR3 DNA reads TGTGCCAGTAGTAATGCGGGAGAAAGGAACGAGCAGTACTTC.